This TCR beta chain emerged from a study of CD8+CD57+ T cells in acquired aplastic anemia listed by TCRdb under 2018. For the study in its entirety: DNA extracted from sorted CD4+ and CD8+ cells had a mean of around 3 ug, with a range of 0.2 to 27.4 ug. An average of approximately 9.8 million reads for CD4+ cells and approximately 11 million reads for CD8+ cells was obtained from healthy donor samples. Broader findings and caveats from the paper: Although twenty-nine CD8+ CDR3 sequences were shared by patients and controls, these sequences appeared highly expressed in patients and within the immunodominant clones of patients. No significant difference in CD8+ Simpson's diversity was found between patients and healthy controls (P=0.060).

Ends included, the CDR3 has 16 residues. The germline V gene (reference sequence) supplies CDR1 MNHNY and CDR2 SVGAGI. TCR beta VDJ combination and CDR3 sequence profiling used genomic DNA as the template. An Illumina HiSeq 2000 was the platform used for TCR repertoire sequencing. The study's own analysis went as follows. Repertoire assessment relied on Simpson's diversity index, CDR3 size and DJ length profiles, and TRBV/TRBJ rearrangement plots. The most abundant DNA sequence in the deep sequencing data was defined as the immunodominant clone. CDR3 amino acid sequences were checked for sharing between subjects and were compared against published repertoires and the VDJdb database. The public reads were reanalyzed by TCRdb: fastp trimming at Q25, MiXCR alignment, in-frame beta chains only. Every distinct CDR3 protein forms one entry, paired with its most common genes and DNA. V and J calls and clone size were set by TCRdb, not the authors. The sample table lists 400,000 to 450,000 distinct CDR3 sequences, under 80% of them with a count of one. The ten biggest clones cover 3% to 5% of the sample.

On this clonotype itself: Its antigen is unknown. No conserved phenylalanine or tryptophan ends this CDR3, so it is likely a read error. The DNA is left out, because the CDR3 cannot be placed on it with certainty; the CDR3 is given as TCRdb lists it.

In this study, sorted CD4+ and CD8+ T cells from the blood of healthy subjects and of severe aplastic anemia patients had their TCR repertoires deep-sequenced. Ficoll-Paque density gradient centrifugation was used to isolate peripheral blood mononuclear cells. Before DNA extraction, CD4+ and CD8+ T cells were sorted by FACS or by magnetic beads. The sequence joins TRBV6-6 to TRBJ2-7; TRBD2, the table's D call, lacks a check against the DNA. Source material: sorted CD4+, CD8+, or CD8+CD57+ T cells (not recorded which) from PBMCs. This sequence originates from a human donor in good health, serving as a control. The CDR3 is CASSYSGTSLPQTQYL.